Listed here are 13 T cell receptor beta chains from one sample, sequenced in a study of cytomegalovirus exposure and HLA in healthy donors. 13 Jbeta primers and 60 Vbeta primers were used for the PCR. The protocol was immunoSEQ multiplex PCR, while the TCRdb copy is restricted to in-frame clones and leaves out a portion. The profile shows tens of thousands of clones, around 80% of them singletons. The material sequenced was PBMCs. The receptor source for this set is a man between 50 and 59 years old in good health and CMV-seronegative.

Here the CDR3 reads CASSRTSGRGTGELFF. The CDR3 coding sequence is TGTGCCAGCAGCCGGACTAGCGGGAGAGGAACCGGGGAGCTGTTTTTT. This chain links TRBV27 with TRBJ2-2, with 13 bases identical to TRBD2. Germline CDR1 reads MNHEY; CDR2 reads SMNVEV (reference sequence). V lost 6 bases, J lost 5 bases, and 6 bases stayed unmatched. This CDR3 comprises 16 residues.

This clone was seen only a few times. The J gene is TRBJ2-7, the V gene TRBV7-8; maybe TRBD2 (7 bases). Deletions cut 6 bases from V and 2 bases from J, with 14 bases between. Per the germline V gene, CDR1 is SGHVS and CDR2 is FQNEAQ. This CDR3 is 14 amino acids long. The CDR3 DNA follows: TGTGCCAGCAGGTGGGGGGGGCAAACCTACGAGCAGTACTTC. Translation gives CASRWGGQTYEQYF.

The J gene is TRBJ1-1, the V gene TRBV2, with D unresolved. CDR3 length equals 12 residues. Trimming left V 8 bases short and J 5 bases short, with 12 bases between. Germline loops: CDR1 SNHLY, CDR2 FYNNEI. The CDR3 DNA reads TGTGCCAGCTCGCGGGGAGGGACTGAAGCTTTCTTT. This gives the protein CASSRGGTEAFF.

CDR3 sequence: CASSLGNSQETQYF. The CDR3 DNA sequence: TGTGCCAGCAGCTTAGGTAATAGCCAAGAGACCCAGTACTTC. This chain joins TRBV11-3 and TRBJ2-5, with D unclear. The CDR3 consists of 14 residues. V dropped 1 base and J dropped 1 base, with 7 bases sitting between them. Germline loops: CDR1 SGHNT, CDR2 YENEEA.

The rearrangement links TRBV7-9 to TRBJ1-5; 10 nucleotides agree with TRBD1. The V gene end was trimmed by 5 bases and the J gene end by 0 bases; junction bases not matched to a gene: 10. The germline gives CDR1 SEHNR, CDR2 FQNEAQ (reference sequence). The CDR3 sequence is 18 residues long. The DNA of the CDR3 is TGTGCCAGCAGCAAAGACAGGGGGCTGGCGAGTAGCAATCAGCCCCAGCATTTT. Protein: CASSKDRGLASSNQPQHF.

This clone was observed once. CDR3 residues: CASSVTGQLYEQYF. The CDR3 DNA reads as TGTGCCAGCAGTGTTACGGGACAACTTTACGAGCAGTACTTC. The genes are TRBV2 and TRBJ2-7; a weak D match, TRBD1 (6 bases). Germline lookup yields CDR1 SNHLY and CDR2 FYNNEI. V lost 4 bases and J lost 4, with 14 bases in between. The CDR3 totals 14 residues.

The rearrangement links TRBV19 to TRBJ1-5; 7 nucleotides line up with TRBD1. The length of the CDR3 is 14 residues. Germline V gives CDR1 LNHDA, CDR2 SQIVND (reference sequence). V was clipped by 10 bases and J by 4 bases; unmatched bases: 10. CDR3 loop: CATNQGVENQPQHF. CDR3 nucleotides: TGTGCCACTAACCAGGGGGTTGAAAATCAGCCCCAGCATTTT.

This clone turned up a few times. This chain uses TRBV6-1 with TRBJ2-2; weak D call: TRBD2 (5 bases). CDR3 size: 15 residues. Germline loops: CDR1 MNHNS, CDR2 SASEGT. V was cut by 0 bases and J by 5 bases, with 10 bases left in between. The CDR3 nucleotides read TGTGCCAGCAGTGAAGCGGGTAGGGAGACCGGGGAGCTGTTTTTT. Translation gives CASSEAGRETGELFF.

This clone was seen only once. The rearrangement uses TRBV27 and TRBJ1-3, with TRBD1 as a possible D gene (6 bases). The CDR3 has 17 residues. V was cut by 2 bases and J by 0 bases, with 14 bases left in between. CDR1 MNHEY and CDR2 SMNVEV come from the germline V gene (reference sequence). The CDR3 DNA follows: TGTGCCAGCAGTTTAGATGCCGGGACAAGCTCTGGAAACACCATATATTTT. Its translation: CASSLDAGTSSGNTIYF.

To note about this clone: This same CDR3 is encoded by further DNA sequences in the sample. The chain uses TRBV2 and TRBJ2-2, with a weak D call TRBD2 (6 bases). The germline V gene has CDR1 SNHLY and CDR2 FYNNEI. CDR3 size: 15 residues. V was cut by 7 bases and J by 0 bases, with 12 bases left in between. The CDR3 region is CASKTGTPNTGELFF. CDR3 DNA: TGTGCCAGCAAAACTGGGACTCCGAACACCGGGGAGCTGTTTTTT.

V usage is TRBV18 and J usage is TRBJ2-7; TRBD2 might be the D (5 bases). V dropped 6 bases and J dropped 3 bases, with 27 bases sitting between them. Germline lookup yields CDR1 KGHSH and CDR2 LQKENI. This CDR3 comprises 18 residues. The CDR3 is CASSPPDSATRSIYEQYF. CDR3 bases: TGTGCCAGCTCCCCCCCGGACTCCGCCACCCGTAGCATCTACGAGCAGTACTTC.

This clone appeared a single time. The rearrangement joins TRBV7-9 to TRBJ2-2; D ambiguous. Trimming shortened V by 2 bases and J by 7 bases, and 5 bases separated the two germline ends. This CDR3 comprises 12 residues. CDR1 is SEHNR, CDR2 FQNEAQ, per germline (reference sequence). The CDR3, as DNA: TGTGCCAGCAGCTTATCGGTCGGGGAGCTGTTTTTT. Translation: CASSLSVGELFF.

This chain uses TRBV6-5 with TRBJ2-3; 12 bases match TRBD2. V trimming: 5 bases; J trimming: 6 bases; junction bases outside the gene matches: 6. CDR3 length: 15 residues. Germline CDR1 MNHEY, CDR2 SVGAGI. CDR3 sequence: CASSRTSGISDTQYF. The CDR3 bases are TGTGCCAGCAGTCGGACTAGCGGGATTAGCGATACGCAGTATTTT.